Following are 28 T cell receptor beta chains from one sample sequenced in a study of graft-versus-host responses after intestinal transplantation. Measured with immunoSEQ multiplex PCR; TCRdb has only the in-frame clones, and not every one. This sample yields over 85,000 clones, of which 94% are seen a single time; roughly 0.2% belongs to the top ten. No antigen has been assigned to these receptors. Sequencing used unstimulated CD4+ T cells sorted from spleen or lymph node cells, obtained before transplant. The receptor source for this set is a human donor who was the organ donor for an intestinal transplant.

V is TRBV6-1 and J is TRBJ2-7, with 12 positions matching TRBD1. After removal of 3 bases from V and 6 bases from J, the junction contained 3 bases not matched to a gene. This CDR3 has 14 residues. Germline assignment: CDR1 MNHNS and CDR2 SASEGT. Here the CDR3 DNA reads TGTGCCAGCAGTGAGGGACAGGGGGCGGGCGAGCAGTACTTC. Residues: CASSEGQGAGEQYF.

This clone was picked up one time. The chain recombines TRBV7-9 with TRBJ2-5, with 9 nucleotides matching TRBD2. V shed 6 bases and J 4 bases; nucleotides not matched to a gene: 9. Germline V gene lookup returns CDR1 SEHNR and CDR2 FQNEAQ (reference sequence). This CDR3 contains 15 residues. In nucleotides, the CDR3 is TGTGCCAGCAGACCAGCGGGGGGCTCAGTAGAGACCCAGTACTTC. Translation gives CASRPAGGSVETQYF.

This chain links TRBV27 with TRBJ2-2; D may be TRBD1 (5 bases). Germline assignment: CDR1 MNHEY and CDR2 SMNVEV (reference sequence). The CDR3 totals 17 residues. The V end was cut by 0 bases, the J end by 4 bases, with 15 bases between. This CDR3 reads CASSLSLGQFPTGELFF. CDR3 DNA sequence: TGTGCCAGCAGTTTATCGCTGGGGCAATTCCCCACCGGGGAGCTGTTTTTT.

This chain connects TRBV30 to TRBJ2-5; D is perhaps TRBD1 or TRBD2 (5 bases each). The length of the CDR3 is 13 residues. Per germline, CDR1 GTSNPN and CDR2 SVGIG (reference sequence). The ends were cut back, 2 bases at V and 6 bases at J, with 13 bases in the middle. The CDR3 DNA is TGTGCCTGGAGTCCGGGGCCCGTCCAGACCCAGTACTTC. This sequence encodes CAWSPGPVQTQYF.

The chain employs TRBV11-2 and TRBJ2-7; 10 bases map to TRBD2. V dropped 2 bases and J dropped 6; count of bases not matched to a gene: 10. Germline V lookup: CDR1 SGHAT, CDR2 FQNNGV. There are 16 residues in the CDR3. The DNA of the CDR3 is TGTGCCAGCAGCTTACACAGCGGGGGGGGTCTCTCCGAGCAGTACTTC. Translation: CASSLHSGGGLSEQYF.

The chain carries TRBV2 and TRBJ1-3, with D uncertain. V was shortened by 5 bases and J by 1 base, with 9 bases between the two germline ends. CDR1 and CDR2 (germline): SNHLY, FYNNEI. The CDR3 loop spans 14 amino acids. The CDR3: CASSLQGSGNTIYF. DNA of the CDR3: TGTGCCAGCAGTCTCCAAGGGTCTGGAAACACCATATATTTT.

The chain employs TRBV29-1 and TRBJ1-1; 7 bases match TRBD1. CDR1 and CDR2 (germline): SQVTM, ANQGSEA. Unmatched junction bases numbered 13, after V lost 5 bases and J lost 10 bases. This CDR3 has 13 amino acids. The CDR3 reads CSVLSGTVFSAFF. For the CDR3, the DNA is TGCAGCGTTCTTTCCGGGACAGTATTTTCAGCTTTCTTT.

V gene TRBV10-1 combines with J gene TRBJ1-4, with a weak D call TRBD1 (5 bases). Trimming left V 3 bases short and J 8 bases short, with 10 bases between. Germline CDR1 WNHNN, CDR2 SYGVQD (reference sequence). This CDR3 comprises 13 residues. CDR3: CASSEQVGEKLFF. The CDR3 bases are TGCGCCAGCAGTGAACAGGTCGGGGAAAAACTGTTTTTT.

The chain combines TRBV9 with TRBJ2-1; weak D call: TRBD2 (6 bases). The CDR3 consists of 15 residues. Trimming took off 0 bases at V and 5 bases at J, with 12 bases between the two ends. Germline V gene sequence: CDR1 SGDLS, CDR2 YYNGEE. CDR3 DNA sequence: TGTGCCAGCAGCGTAGGTGCTAGCGACCACAATGAGCAGTTCTTC. Translating gives CASSVGASDHNEQFF. The full variable domain, completed using reference TRBV9 and TRBJ2-1, is DSGVTQTPKHLITATGQRVTLRCSPRSGDLSVYWYQQSLDQGLQFLIQYYNGEERAKGNILERFSAQQFPDLHSELNLSSLELGDSALYFCASSVGASDHNEQFFGPGTRLTVL.

The table lists this clone with a count of one. The chain couples TRBV4-3 to TRBJ2-2; a weak D match, TRBD2 (5 bases). Germline loops: CDR1 LGHNA, CDR2 YSLEER. V was cut by 0 bases and J by 4 bases, with 12 bases left in between. The CDR3 contains 16 residues. CDR3 protein: CASSQDRRGFTGELFF. DNA for the CDR3: TGCGCCAGCAGCCAAGATCGTCGGGGTTTCACCGGGGAGCTGTTTTTT.

The rearrangement joins TRBV12-5 to TRBJ1-5; no firm D call. Looked up from germline, CDR1 is LGHNT and CDR2 is FRNRAP. The CDR3 runs 11 residues. The ends were cut back, 4 bases at V and 11 bases at J, with 9 bases in the middle. CDR3 residues: CASGSSGTQHF. The DNA of the CDR3 is TGTGCTAGTGGTTCGTCGGGAACCCAGCATTTT.

Only one count was recorded for this clone. The chain links TRBV20-1 to TRBJ1-5; D remains unclear. With 2 bases removed from V and 6 bases from J, the gap between germline ends came to 5 bases. This CDR3 spans 11 amino acids. Per the germline V gene, CDR1 is DFQATT and CDR2 is SNEGSKA (reference sequence). The CDR3 nucleotides are TGCAGTGCTAGAAAAGGTCAGCCCCAGCATTTT. Encoded protein: CSARKGQPQHF.

This chain joins TRBV28 and TRBJ1-5; TRBD1 is a possible D gene (5 bases). The CDR3 is 13 amino acids. Between the trimmed V and J ends, which lost 5 bases and 5 bases, there was a span of 10 bases. Germline CDR1 and CDR2: MDHEN and SYDVKM. CDR3 loop: CASSPGTYQPQHF. CDR3 nucleotides: TGTGCCAGCAGTCCGGGGACTTATCAGCCCCAGCATTTT.

CDR3 in DNA: TGTGCCAGCAGCCGGGGGGACAGGGCCTATAATTCACCCCTCCACTTT. This sequence encodes CASSRGDRAYNSPLHF. V usage is TRBV11-2 and J usage is TRBJ1-6, with 9 bases lining up with TRBD1. This CDR3 spans 16 amino acids. Germline V gene data show CDR1 as SGHAT and CDR2 as FQNNGV. With 5 bases clipped from V and 2 bases from J, the junction kept 4 bases outside the gene matches.

J is TRBJ2-3 and V is TRBV6-5, with TRBD2 matching over 7 bases. CDR3 length equals 12 residues. The germline gives CDR1 MNHEY, CDR2 SVGAGI. With V trimmed by 6 bases and J by 5 bases, 2 bases remained unmatched. The CDR3 DNA sequence: TGTGCCAGCAGGGAGCGGGGAGATACGCAGTATTTT. It translates to CASRERGDTQYF.

The genes are TRBV7-9 and TRBJ2-1; D unclear. CDR3 length: 15 residues. Germline CDR1 is SEHNR and CDR2 is FQNEAQ (reference sequence). V lost 2 bases to trimming and J lost 0 bases, with 8 bases between them. The CDR3 nucleotides read TGTGCCAGCAGCTTAAGATCGACCTCCTACAATGAGCAGTTCTTC. As protein: CASSLRSTSYNEQFF.

V usage is TRBV29-1 and J usage is TRBJ2-7; 9 bases align to TRBD1. With 6 bases clipped from V and 5 bases from J, the junction kept 5 bases outside the gene matches. This CDR3 is built from 12 residues. Looked up from germline, CDR1 is SQVTM and CDR2 is ANQGSEA. The CDR3 reads CSVLRTGDEQYF. CDR3 bases: TGCAGCGTATTACGGACAGGGGACGAGCAGTACTTC.

V usage is TRBV28 and J usage is TRBJ1-3, with D tentatively TRBD1 (6 bases). The CDR3 covers 15 residues. Trimming cost V 7 bases and J 4 bases, with 17 bases left between them. Germline V lookup: CDR1 MDHEN, CDR2 SYDVKM. The DNA of the CDR3 is TGTGCCAGCAAAACGACGGGGGCATCGGGAAACACCATATATTTT. Translating it yields CASKTTGASGNTIYF.

The chain links TRBV9 to TRBJ2-3; D not resolved. Germline CDR1 is SGDLS and CDR2 is YYNGEE. The CDR3 spans 14 residues. The V end lost 2 bases, the J end lost 5 bases, and 12 bases lay between the germline ends. CDR3 bases: TGTGCCAGCAGCGTCGGTGTGGGCGAAGATACGCAGTATTTT. Protein: CASSVGVGEDTQYF. Drawing the rest from reference TRBV9 and TRBJ2-3, the complete variable domain is DSGVTQTPKHLITATGQRVTLRCSPRSGDLSVYWYQQSLDQGLQFLIQYYNGEERAKGNILERFSAQQFPDLHSELNLSSLELGDSALYFCASSVGVGEDTQYFGPGTRLTVL.

The genes are TRBV6-1 and TRBJ1-3; D not resolved. Trimming cost V 3 bases and J 0 bases, with 6 bases left between them. CDR3 length: 14 residues. Germline V gene data show CDR1 as MNHNS and CDR2 as SASEGT. CDR3 bases: TGTGCCAGCAGTGACCCAGCCTCTGGAAACACCATATATTTT. Residues: CASSDPASGNTIYF.

This chain links TRBV18 with TRBJ1-2, with a weak D call TRBD1 (5 bases). The length of the CDR3 is 13 residues. V dropped 8 bases and J dropped 5 bases, with 15 bases sitting between them. Germline-derived CDR1 and CDR2 are KGHSH and LQKENI. The CDR3 region is CASRGETSYGYTF. DNA for the CDR3: TGTGCCAGCCGGGGCGAAACCAGTTATGGCTACACCTTC.

V usage is TRBV27 and J usage is TRBJ1-2; 10 nucleotides line up with TRBD1. CDR3 length: 16 residues. Trimming took 6 bases from V and 1 from J; bases not matched to a gene: 8. CDR1 is MNHEY, CDR2 SMNVEV, per germline (reference sequence). The CDR3 reads CASRRTGGGNNYGYTF. The CDR3 DNA reads TGTGCCAGCAGACGGACAGGGGGGGGTAATAACTATGGCTACACCTTC.

This clone was observed a handful of times. The chain employs TRBV4-3 and TRBJ2-4, with 7 bases matching TRBD1. The V gene's germline CDR1 is LGHNA and CDR2 YSLEER. V lost 1 base, J lost 0 bases, and 0 bases stayed unmatched. This CDR3 contains 15 residues. The CDR3 region has the DNA TGCGCCAGCAGCCAAGGACAGGGAGCCAAAAACATTCAGTACTTC. The encoded protein is CASSQGQGAKNIQYF.

The rearrangement uses TRBV18 and TRBJ2-2; no clear D. Germline V gives CDR1 KGHSH, CDR2 LQKENI. The CDR3 runs to 15 residues. V was shortened by 3 bases and J by 0 bases, with 8 bases between the two germline ends. The DNA for the CDR3 is TGTGCCAGCTCACCTTCGCTCCCGAACACCGGGGAGCTGTTTTTT. This codes for CASSPSLPNTGELFF.

The J gene is TRBJ2-7, the V gene TRBV18; weak D call: TRBD1 (5 bases). The CDR3 consists of 13 residues. Germline lookup yields CDR1 KGHSH and CDR2 LQKENI. With 3 bases removed from V and 3 bases from J, the gap between germline ends came to 9 bases. The CDR3 DNA reads as TGTGCCAGCTCACCCACCCAGGGCTACGAGCAGTACTTC. Protein sequence: CASSPTQGYEQYF.

The chain combines TRBV7-2 with TRBJ1-2; unclear D gene. Trimming removed 1 base from V and 4 bases from J, with 10 bases in between. CDR3 size: 14 residues. CDR1 is SGHTA and CDR2 is FQGNSA in the germline V gene. CDR3 protein: CASSLVGVGYGYTF. DNA for the CDR3: TGTGCCAGCAGCTTAGTCGGGGTCGGCTATGGCTACACCTTC.

J is TRBJ2-7 and V is TRBV21-1; whether TRBD1, the table's D call, matches the DNA was not checked. TRBV21-1 is tagged as a pseudogene. The CDR3 consists of 16 residues. The CDR3 sequence: CASSPADRGGFYEQYF. DNA for the CDR3: TGTGCCAGCAGCCCCGCCGACAGGGGAGGTTTCTACGAGCAGTACTTC.

The rearrangement uses TRBV2 and TRBJ1-5; D is undetermined. CDR3 length: 13 residues. V was clipped by 4 bases and J by 2 bases, with 6 bases between them. Germline values: CDR1 SNHLY, CDR2 FYNNEI. CDR3 in amino acids: CASSAQGNQPQHF. CDR3 DNA sequence: TGTGCCAGCAGTGCGCAGGGCAATCAGCCCCAGCATTTT.